This TCR beta chain was sequenced during a study of identical twins. Notes on the study in general: The authors drew conclusions from cross-sectional statistical analysis rather than following the same donors.

In germline, CDR1 is DFQATT, CDR2 SNEGSKA (reference sequence). Trimming removed 2 bases from V and 3 bases from J, with 7 bases in between. This CDR3 contains 12 residues. TCRdb fed the 5' RACE reads into MiXCR, producing one record per CDR3 protein. The sample carries around 500,000 distinct CDR3 sequences, 13% to 15% recorded once. The donors were all healthy and Caucasian. In regard to this clonotype: As yet, its antigen is unknown.

This sample was also put to use in a study of yellow fever vaccine responses in identical twins. As reported in that work: Vaccine-induced T cell responses in twins were reportedly observed to appear partly convergent, partly personalized.

The TCR sequence derives from a woman younger than 35 in good health. The sample taken for sequencing was CD4+ T cells sorted from blood. The chain combines TRBV20-1 with TRBJ1-2; possibly TRBD1 for D (5 bases). CDR3 in amino acids: CSARPRDYGYTF. The DNA for the CDR3 is TGCAGTGCTAGACCCAGGGACTATGGCTACACCTTC.